Listed here is a single TCR beta chain. The record originates from a study of early T cells in non-severe SARS-CoV-2 infection. Germline assignment: CDR1 SGHRS and CDR2 YFSETQ. This CDR3 has 13 residues. The V end lost 4 bases, the J end lost 0 bases, and 8 bases lay between the germline ends. TCRdb called the 5' RACE reads again in MiXCR, with one record for every CDR3 protein. The table lists about 60,000 distinct CDR3 sequences, around 12% of them singletons. This sequence originates from an adult who was a healthcare worker with PCR-confirmed SARS-CoV-2 infection or an uninfected control (not recorded which). The rearrangement joins TRBV5-1 to TRBJ2-7; no reliable D call. The sample taken for sequencing was whole blood. The CDR3 loop is CASSPTDSYEQYF. The CDR3 DNA is TGCGCCAGCAGCCCGACGGACTCCTACGAGCAGTACTTC. The full variable domain, rest sourced from reference TRBV5-1 and TRBJ2-7, is KAGVTQTPRYLIKTRGQQVTLSCSPISGHRSVSWYQQTPGQGLQFLFEYFSETQRNKGNFPGRFSGRQFSNSRSEMNVSTLELGDSALYLCASSPTDSYEQYFGPGTRLTVT.